Listed below are T cell receptor beta chains from one sample, sequenced in a study of shared clonotypes between healthy human individuals. Sequencing used immunoSEQ multiplex PCR; TCRdb keeps in-frame clones, though not all of them. Here the sample spans over 2,000,000 clones, over 85% being singletons. Sequencing was carried out using naive CD8+ T cells from PBMCs. The receptors shown here come from a man between 18 and 29 years old in good health. Some clones in this sample may be carry-over from other donors' samples. CDR3s leave out the opening cysteine and the closing phenylalanine or tryptophan.

>TRBV29-1|TRBJ2-2
SVEVFSGGTGELF
>TRBV28|TRBJ2-7
ASSPFGSFGEQY
>TRBV7-2|TRBJ2-5
ASSPRTGQETQY
>TRBV6-5|TRBJ1-1
ASSYGLKNTEAF
>TRBV27|TRBJ1-2
ASSLSHTANYGYT
>TRBV23-1|TRBJ2-7
ASSQSRERNYEQY
>TRBV7-9|TRBJ2-7
ASSSSGDTGLEQY
>TRBV4-1|TRBJ2-5
ASSPNPGLETQY
>TRBV28|TRBJ2-2
ASSLVLAGVGELF
>TRBV27|TRBJ2-5
ASSLRLGETQY
>TRBV6-5|TRBJ2-1
ASSYISGSSYNEQF
>TRBV28|TRBJ2-2
ASSFPQGAGGELF
>TRBV4-3|TRBJ2-7
ASSPSSIDYEQY
>TRBV7-7|TRBJ2-7
ASSLGTGIYEQY
>TRBV30|TRBJ2-7
AWSLGGSYEQY
>TRBV11-2|TRBJ2-2
ASSLDGPHGETGELF
>TRBV21-1|TRBJ1-3
ASGYCYGLSGNTIY
>TRBV27|TRBJ2-4
ASSLMQGAVSQY
>TRBV9|TRBJ2-1
ASSVALVTGGNEQF
>TRBV27|TRBJ2-2
ASSLSQNTGELF
>TRBV7-9|TRBJ2-7
ASSSPLVGDTYEQY
>TRBV5-1|TRBJ1-1
ASRTLVGANTEAF
>TRBV30|TRBJ2-7
AWSVASGVYEQY
>TRBV19|TRBJ1-2
ASTHPFSDGYT
>TRBV7-8|TRBJ2-1
ASSTRSGSFYNEQF
>TRBV28|TRBJ2-3
ASSFDFGGTQY
>TRBV5-6|TRBJ2-1
ASSRGLLQQF
>TRBV28|TRBJ1-2
ASSHDGLSANYGYT
>TRBV29-1|TRBJ2-1
SVISRGNEQF
>TRBV27|TRBJ2-5
ASSAGTSGKETQY
>TRBV5-5|TRBJ1-1
ASSLVPGYTEAF
>TRBV7-9|TRBJ2-1
ASSFPEVSAYNEQF
>TRBV25-1|TRBJ2-2
ASSEGTSGRNTGELF
>TRBV5-5|-
ASTAGVSNYEQY
>TRBV18|TRBJ2-3
ASSLSGIGDTQY
>TRBV7-9|TRBJ2-3
ASSLWAGGTDTQY
>TRBV14|TRBJ1-2
ASSQSQTYGYT
>TRBV27|TRBJ1-2
ASRTMTGPSYGYT
>TRBV27|TRBJ2-7
ASGTGSEQY
>TRBV11-2|TRBJ1-2
ASSLVEVSYGYT
>TRBV7-8|TRBJ2-1
ASSLAAGDEYKPNEQF
>TRBV6-6|TRBJ1-5
ASGRVNQPQH
>TRBV6-6|TRBJ2-7
ASGTGGSYEQY
>TRBV5-6|TRBJ2-3
ASSHGQGPPKYTDTQY
>TRBV14|TRBJ2-5
ASSLSKYQETQY
>TRBV28|TRBJ1-1
ASSPRDTTEAF